This T cell receptor beta chain came from a study of blood T cell repertoires in COVID-19. Turning to the study itself: Sites across the United States, Italy and Spain contributed samples from acute and convalescent COVID-19.

This clone appeared a few times. Germline CDR1 reads SGHNT; CDR2 reads YYREEE (reference sequence). This CDR3 has 12 amino acids. Deletions cut 0 bases from V and 6 bases from J, with 6 bases between. Study processing details: Reference gene primers were amplified, and this amplification served to estimate nucleated cell counts. Sequencing was performed with immunoSEQ multiplex PCR; in TCRdb, only in-frame clones are kept and a portion is missing. That table furnishes V, J and clone size, whereas the DNA furnished D and trimming. The sample has 84,000 or so clones, around 77% seen once; the top ten hold 9.5% to 10%.

The rearrangement uses TRBV5-4 and TRBJ1-2; unclear D gene. The sample comprised peripheral blood. The clonotype comes from a human donor in a cohort sampled during active COVID-19. In DNA, the CDR3 is TGTGCCAGCAGCTTGGTACAGCATGGCTACACCTTC. This gives the protein CASSLVQHGYTF.